These 7 T cell receptor beta chains were all obtained from the same sample, sequenced in a study of post-analysis software for immune sequencing data (dated by TCRdb to about 2015). Overall study results and their limits: Roughly 5 TRBV segments, including TRBV5-6, TRBV5-1 and TRBV20-1, were significantly more frequent in patients than controls.

No antigen has been identified for these receptors. Receptors were amplified or captured by PCR. The data were produced on an Illumina HiSeq 2500. To reduce PCR and sequencing biases, unique molecular identifiers were built into the TCR beta cDNA libraries. The public reads were run again by TCRdb, first through fastp at Q25 and then through MiXCR, and only productive beta chains were kept. Entries are consolidated by CDR3 protein sequence, retaining the most common genes and DNA. The sample profile shows hundreds of thousands of distinct CDR3 sequences; 30% of them were found once. Together, the top ten hold under 0.7% of the sample. What was sequenced was blood. These receptors came from a girl aged 10 to 17 with multiple sclerosis.

The gene calls are TRBV28 and TRBJ1-2; tentative D call: TRBD1 (6 bases). The V end was cut by 5 bases, the J end by 6 bases, with 13 bases between. CDR1 is MDHEN and CDR2 is SYDVKM in the germline V gene. The CDR3 runs to 13 residues. The CDR3 DNA sequence: TGTGCCAGCAGTCCTCGGACAGTGAATGGCTACACCTTC. The encoded protein is CASSPRTVNGYTF.

The chain recombines TRBV7-2 with TRBJ2-3; D may be TRBD2 (6 bases). CDR1 and CDR2 from the germline V gene are SGHTA and FQGNSA. The CDR3 is 17 residues long. Trimming shortened V by 3 bases and J by 0 bases, and 16 bases separated the two germline ends. CDR3 coding DNA: TGTGCCAGCAGCTTCGGCCGTAGCGGTGCTAGCACAGATACGCAGTATTTT. It encodes CASSFGRSGASTDTQYF.

This chain connects TRBV9 to TRBJ1-2; 8 bases line up with TRBD1. The germline V gene encodes CDR1 SGDLS and CDR2 YYNGEE. V lost 0 bases and J lost 4; bases outside the gene matches: 5. There are 15 residues in the CDR3. The CDR3 loop is CASSVGAGGLYGYTF. The CDR3 coding sequence is TGTGCCAGCAGCGTAGGGGCAGGGGGCCTCTATGGCTACACCTTC.

This clonotype showed up just a few times. Here the CDR3 DNA reads TGCGCCAGCAGCCGAACGGGGCAGAACACCGGGGAGCTGTTTTTT. It is translated as CASSRTGQNTGELFF. J is TRBJ2-2 and V is TRBV5-1, with D tentatively TRBD1 or TRBD2 (5 bases each). Germline loops: CDR1 SGHRS, CDR2 YFSETQ. Trimming removed 4 bases from V and 1 base from J, with 11 bases in between. The CDR3 extends over 15 amino acids.

This chain joins TRBV7-2 and TRBJ2-7; 8 positions agree with TRBD2. With 0 bases clipped from V and 6 bases from J, the junction kept 7 bases outside the gene matches. The CDR3 covers 15 residues. Germline V gene sequence: CDR1 SGHTA, CDR2 FQGNSA. CDR3 sequence: CASSLAAREVFEQYF. The CDR3 region has the DNA TGTGCCAGCAGCTTAGCTGCGCGGGAGGTCTTCGAGCAGTACTTC.

Only a few counts were recorded for this clonotype. Germline is not matched at one junction end, which may reflect a read error. The chain joins TRBV2 to TRBJ2-1; either TRBD1 or TRBD2 may supply D (5 bases each). Looked up from germline, CDR1 is SNHLY and CDR2 is FYNNEI. The CDR3 length is 13 residues. The CDR3 DNA follows: TGTGTCAGCAGCATCACGGAGAGGGGAGAGCAGTTCTTC. It yields the protein CVSSITERGEQFF.

In its sample, this clonotype was seen many times. CDR3 nucleotides: TGTGCCAGCATGTTAGGGCTAGCGGGAGTCCGGGAGCAGTTCTTC. Protein: CASMLGLAGVREQFF. The chain carries TRBV7-9 and TRBJ2-1; 10 bases fit TRBD2. Germline V lookup: CDR1 SEHNR, CDR2 FQNEAQ (reference sequence). The CDR3 spans 15 residues. Trimming cost V 7 bases and J 10 bases; bases outside gene matches: 13.